What follows is one TCR beta chain and its context. Antigen specificity is unknown. Germline V CDR1 and CDR2: SGHTA, FQGNSA. The CDR3 runs 16 residues. The V gene lost 0 bases and the J gene lost 1 base, with 7 bases spanning the gap. Cells were stimulated with CMV-infected fibroblast lysates at about 10 ug/mL. Memory cells lacking CD40L and CD69 with high CD45RO were sorted. The libraries were made with immunoSEQ version 4 in survey mode. Each sample used up to 1 ug genomic DNA diluted to roughly 10 ng/uL. Clones were read by immunoSEQ multiplex PCR, and TCRdb kept only the in-frame ones, dropping some. This sample yields 46,000 or so clones, of which 75% to 85% are seen a single time; around 3% belongs to the top ten. The data originate from a study of persistence of HIV-infected CD4 T cells. As for the study in general: A median of about 8 years of suppressive ART preceded sampling.

The V call is TRBV7-2, the J call TRBJ2-6; D call uncertain. This material consisted of CD4+ T cells sorted from PBMCs after approximately 19-hour stimulation, taken from a patient who received antiretroviral therapy. The receptor was derived from an adult man with HIV who was CMV-seropositive. The CDR3 region is CASSLAVGSGANVLTF. CDR3 DNA: TGTGCCAGCAGCTTAGCGGTCGGTTCTGGGGCCAACGTCCTGACTTTC.